This passage covers 13 T cell receptor delta chains from one sample sequenced in a study of gammadelta T cells in human blood. TCRdb called clones from the RT-PCR reads again using CATT. Of around 1,200 delta-chain clones listed, around 8.8% are singletons. Sequenced: non-Vgamma9Vdelta2 gamma-delta T cells from infant blood. These TCRs come from a human donor.

This clone turned up a few times. This may be a read error, as it is one base from a much larger clone. The rearrangement uses TRDV1 and TRDJ1, with TRDD3 matching over 7 bases. Germline values: CDR1 TSWWSYY, CDR2 QGS. This CDR3 contains 23 residues. V shed 4 bases, J shed 0 bases, and the junction held 29 bases outside the gene matches. The CDR3 loop is CALGGRPFREVGDPLGYTDKLIF. The CDR3 coding sequence is TGTGCTCTTGGGGGCCGGCCTTTCCGGGAGGTGGGGGACCCGTTGGGGTACACCGATAAACTCATCTTT.

This clone has just a few counts. This likely came from a read error, as a far larger clone is one base away. The V gene is TRDV3, the J gene TRDJ1; 10 bases align to TRDD3. V lost 5 bases to trimming and J lost 0 bases; unmatched junction nucleotides: 12. This CDR3 is built from 16 residues. Germline V gene sequence: CDR1 TVYSNPD, CDR2 GDNSRS (reference sequence). CDR3 residues: CAPPIGGYKYTDKLIF. For the CDR3, the DNA is TGTGCCCCCCCGATTGGGGGATACAAGTACACCGATAAACTCATCTTT. Based on the CDR3 plus reference TRDV3 and TRDJ1, the full variable domain is CDKVTQSSPDQTVASGSEVVLLCTYDTVYSNPDLFWYRIRPDYSFQFVFYGDNSRSEGADFTQGRFSVKHILTQKAFHLVISPVRTEDSATYYCAPPIGGYKYTDKLIFGKGTRVTVEP.

No V segment was called; the J segment is TRDJ2. The CDR3 covers 10 residues. The CDR3: CSALTAQLFF. CDR3 bases: TGTAGTGCTTTGACAGCACAACTCTTCTTT.

This clone is large in the sample. The gene calls are TRDV1 and TRDJ1, with 7 bases aligning to TRDD3. CDR3 size: 16 residues. The germline V gene encodes CDR1 TSWWSYY and CDR2 QGS. The V and J ends lost 0 bases and 7 bases, in that order; junction bases with no gene match: 11. The CDR3 protein is CALGELHPRYWGKLIF. CDR3 nucleotides: TGTGCTCTTGGGGAACTTCATCCCCGCTACTGGGGTAAACTCATCTTT.

This clone is judged large (0.1 to 1%). The sample holds other DNA sequences that translate to the same CDR3. The J gene is TRDJ1, the V gene TRDV3; D unclear. V lost 2 bases and J 0 bases, leaving 16 bases between the germline ends. Germline assignment: CDR1 TVYSNPD and CDR2 GDNSRS (reference sequence). The CDR3 has 15 amino acids. CDR3 sequence: CAFRGPPKYTDKLIF. The CDR3, as DNA: TGTGCCTTTCGCGGGCCACCGAAGTACACCGATAAACTCATCTTT.

This clone occurred a few times. It differs at one base from a far larger clone, so likely a read error. The genes are TRDV1 and TRDJ1; 10 nucleotides line up with TRDD3. TCRdb leaves out the J gene; it was filled in here by matching the DNA to germline. V trimming: 6 bases; J trimming: 4 bases; junction bases outside the gene matches: 26. The germline CDR1 and CDR2 sequences are TSWWSYY and QGS. CDR3 size: 21 residues. The CDR3 DNA reads TGTGCTCTTGGTGGACAGGCCTTCTCCTCATACTGGGGGATTAGGGGCGATAAACTCATCTTT. This codes for CALGGQAFSSYWGIRGDKLIF.

As concerns this clone: This likely reflects a read error, since a far larger clone is one base away. The rearrangement uses TRDV2 and TRDJ1; a weak D match, TRDD3 (6 bases). TCRdb carries no J gene annotation; the J gene was assigned here by matching the DNA with germline. The CDR3 extends over 15 amino acids. V was cut by 0 bases and J by 0 bases, with 10 bases left in between. Germline V gives CDR1 GEAIGNYY, CDR2 EKD. CDR3 amino acids: CACDTGGRYTDKLIF. The CDR3 coding sequence is TGTGCCTGTGACACCGGGGGAAGGTACACCGATAAACTCATCTTT.

A note on this clone: The likely explanation is a read error, given a far larger clone one base away. Other nucleotide sequences in the sample specify the same CDR3. The V call is TRDV1, the J call TRDJ1, with TRDD3 identical over 11 bases. The CDR3 totals 24 residues. Per germline, CDR1 TSWWSYY and CDR2 QGS. The trim removed 6 bases at V and 0 bases at J, leaving 30 bases unmatched. The CDR3 spells CALGLGHRLLGDIKPTSYTDKLIF. As DNA, the CDR3 is TGTGCTCTTGGTTTAGGCCACCGCTTACTGGGGGATATTAAACCGACCTCGTACACCGATAAACTCATCTTT.

In its sample, this clone was seen a few times. This likely reflects a read error, since a far larger clone is one base away. The chain employs TRDV1 and TRDJ1; D possibly corresponds to TRDD3 (5 bases). The CDR3 is 18 residues long. CDR1 and CDR2 (germline): TSWWSYY, QGS. V gave up 3 bases and J gave up 7 bases, with 27 bases separating them. The CDR3 region has the DNA TGTGCTCTTGGGGATACAAGGGGGGTCGTGCTCTGGATGACTAAACTCATCTTT. It encodes CALGDTRGVVLWMTKLIF.

In its sample, this clone ranks as medium-sized (0.01 to 0.1%). This rearrangement joins TRDV1 to TRDJ1, with 12 bases matching TRDD3. There are 26 residues in the CDR3. CDR1 and CDR2 (germline): TSWWSYY, QGS. Germline trimming cut 3 bases from V and 0 bases from J; bases unmatched to any gene: 32. CDR3 amino acids: CALGELGRVFLRGFTGGYKYTDKLIF. The CDR3 nucleotides read TGTGCTCTTGGGGAGCTGGGAAGGGTTTTCCTGAGAGGGTTTACTGGGGGATACAAGTACACCGATAAACTCATCTTT.

The genes are TRDV3 and TRDJ1; D unclear. V was cut by 4 bases and J by 0 bases, with 24 bases left in between. Germline CDR1 and CDR2: TVYSNPD and GDNSRS (reference sequence). This CDR3 has 17 amino acids. The CDR3 DNA follows: TGTGCCTCCCTAGCTCCGTTGTTGTGGGAATACACCGATAAACTCATCTTT. The encoded protein is CASLAPLLWEYTDKLIF.

This clone was seen a handful of times. Only one base separates this from a far larger clonotype, so it likely reflects a read error. The same CDR3 is also encoded by other DNA sequences in this sample. V usage is TRDV1 and J usage is TRDJ1, with TRDD3 as a possible D gene (5 bases). Between the trimmed V and J ends, which lost 8 bases and 0 bases, there was a span of 19 bases. Germline V gene lookup returns CDR1 TSWWSYY and CDR2 QGS. The CDR3 has 16 amino acids. CDR3 loop: CALSLRHGENTDKLIF. CDR3 nucleotide sequence: TGTGCTCTTAGCCTCCGCCATGGGGAGAACACCGATAAACTCATCTTT.

Of note for this clone: A far larger clone differs by one base, so this is likely a read error. The J gene is uncalled and the V gene is TRDV2; the table assigns TRDD3, which was not confirmed against the DNA. The CDR3 totals 18 residues. Germline values: CDR1 GEAIGNYY, CDR2 EKD. CDR3 sequence reads: CACDTGGYAPWDTRQIFF. The DNA of the CDR3 is TGTGCCTGTGACACTGGGGGATACGCGCCCTGGGACACCCGACAGATATTTTTC.